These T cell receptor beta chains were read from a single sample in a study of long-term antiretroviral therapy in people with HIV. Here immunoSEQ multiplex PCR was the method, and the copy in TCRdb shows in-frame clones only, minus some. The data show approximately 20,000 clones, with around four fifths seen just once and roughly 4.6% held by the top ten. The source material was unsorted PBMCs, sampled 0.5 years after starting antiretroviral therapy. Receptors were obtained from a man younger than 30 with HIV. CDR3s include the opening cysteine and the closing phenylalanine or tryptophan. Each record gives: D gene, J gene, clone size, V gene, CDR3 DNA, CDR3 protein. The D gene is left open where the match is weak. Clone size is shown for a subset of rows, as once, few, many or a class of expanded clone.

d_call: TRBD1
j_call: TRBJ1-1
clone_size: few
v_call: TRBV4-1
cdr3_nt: TGCGCCAGCAGCCAACTTTACGGACAGGGGGCTGTTAACACTGAAGCTTTCTTT
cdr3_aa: CASSQLYGQGAVNTEAFF

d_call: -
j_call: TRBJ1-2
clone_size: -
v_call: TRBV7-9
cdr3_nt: TGTGCCAGCAGCTGGGACCACACGGATGGCTACACCTTC
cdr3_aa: CASSWDHTDGYTF

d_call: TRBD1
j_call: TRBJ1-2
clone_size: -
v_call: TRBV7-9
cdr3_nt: TGTGCCAGCAGCCGCGGACAGGGCTCAGGTGGCTACACCTTC
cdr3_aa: CASSRGQGSGGYTF

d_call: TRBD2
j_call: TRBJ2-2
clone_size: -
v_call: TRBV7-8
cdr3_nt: TGTGCCAGCAGCTCAAGTTCCGGGGGGGCCTGGACCGGGGAGCTGTTTTTT
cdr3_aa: CASSSSSGGAWTGELFF

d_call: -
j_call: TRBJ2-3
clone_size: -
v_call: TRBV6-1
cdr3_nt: TGTGCCAGCAGTGAAGACGGGCGGGGCACAGATACGCAGTATTTT
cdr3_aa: CASSEDGRGTDTQYF

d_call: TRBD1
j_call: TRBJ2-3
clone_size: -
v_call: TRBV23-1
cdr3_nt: TGCGCCAGTCTGAGGGGGCCTCCTCCGAGGGATACGCAGTATTTT
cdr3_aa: CASLRGPPPRDTQYF

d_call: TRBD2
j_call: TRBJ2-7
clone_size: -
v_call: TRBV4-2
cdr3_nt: TGTGCCAGCAGCCAAGCACTAGCGGGAGCCTACGAGCAGTACTTC
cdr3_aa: CASSQALAGAYEQYF

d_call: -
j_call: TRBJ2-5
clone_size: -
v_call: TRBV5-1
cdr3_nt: TGCGCCAGCAGGCCGGACAGTGCGTCTCTTTTAAAACACCAAGAGACCCAGTACTTC
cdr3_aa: CASRPDSASLLKHQETQYF

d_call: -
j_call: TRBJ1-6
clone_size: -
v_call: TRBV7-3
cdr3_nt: TGTGCCAGCAGCTCGGACGGCCTTTATTCACCCCTCCACTTT
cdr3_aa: CASSSDGLYSPLHF

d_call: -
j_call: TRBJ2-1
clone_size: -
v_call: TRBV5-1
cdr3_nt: TGCGCCAGCATTGGTCCAGGGGATTACGGTGAGCAGTTCTTC
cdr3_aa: CASIGPGDYGEQFF

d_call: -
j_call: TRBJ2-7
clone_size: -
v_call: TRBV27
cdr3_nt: TGTGCCAGCAGTTTGTCCAGGACTACCTACGAGCAGTACTTC
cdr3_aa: CASSLSRTTYEQYF

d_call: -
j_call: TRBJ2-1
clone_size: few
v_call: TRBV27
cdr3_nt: TGTGCCAGCAGTCGGGGGACGAGTGAGCAGTTCTTC
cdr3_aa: CASSRGTSEQFF

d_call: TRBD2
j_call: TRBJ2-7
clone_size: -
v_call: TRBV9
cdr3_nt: TGTGCCAGCAGCGTTAGCGGGAGGGCCTCCTACGAGCAGTACTTC
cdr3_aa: CASSVSGRASYEQYF

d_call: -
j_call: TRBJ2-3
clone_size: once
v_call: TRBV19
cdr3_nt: TGTGCCAGTAGGAACACAGATACGCAGTATTTT
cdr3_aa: CASRNTDTQYF

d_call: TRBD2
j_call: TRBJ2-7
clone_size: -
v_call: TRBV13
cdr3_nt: TGTGCCAGCAGCTTAGTCGTAAGAGACGCAGCGGGAGGGGAGTACGAGCAGTACTTC
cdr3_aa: CASSLVVRDAAGGEYEQYF

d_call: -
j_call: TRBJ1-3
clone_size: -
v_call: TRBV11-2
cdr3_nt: TGTGCCAGCAGCGAATACCCCAGGGGAACAGGAAACACCATATATTTT
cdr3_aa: CASSEYPRGTGNTIYF

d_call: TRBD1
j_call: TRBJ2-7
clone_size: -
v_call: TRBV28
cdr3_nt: TGTGCCAGCAATCGGGACAGTTCAAGGGAGCAGTACTTC
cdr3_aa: CASNRDSSREQYF

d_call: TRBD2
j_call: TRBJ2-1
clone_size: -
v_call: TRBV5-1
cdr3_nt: TGCGCCAGCAGCTTGGCCCGAGCGGGGACGTTTTTGGATGAGCAGTTCTTC
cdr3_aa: CASSLARAGTFLDEQFF

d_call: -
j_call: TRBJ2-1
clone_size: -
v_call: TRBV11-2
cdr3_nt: TGTGCCAGCAGCTTAAACGGGAGAGGCAATGAGCAGTTCTTC
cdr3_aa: CASSLNGRGNEQFF

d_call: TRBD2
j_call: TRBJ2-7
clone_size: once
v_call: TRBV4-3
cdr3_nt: TGCGCCAGCAGCCAAGATACTAGCGGGGACTCCTACGAGCAGTACTTC
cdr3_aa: CASSQDTSGDSYEQYF

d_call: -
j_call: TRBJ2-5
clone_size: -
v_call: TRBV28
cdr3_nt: TGTGCCAGCAGTTCCCTTGGATACCAAGAGACCCAGTACTTC
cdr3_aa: CASSSLGYQETQYF

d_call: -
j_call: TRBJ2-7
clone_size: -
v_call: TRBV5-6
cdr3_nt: TGTGCCAGCAGCTTGGGATTTTCCTACGAGCAGTACTTC
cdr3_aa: CASSLGFSYEQYF

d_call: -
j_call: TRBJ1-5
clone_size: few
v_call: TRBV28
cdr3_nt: TGTGCCAGCACCCCGATCCCATACAATCAGCCCCAGCATTTT
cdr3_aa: CASTPIPYNQPQHF

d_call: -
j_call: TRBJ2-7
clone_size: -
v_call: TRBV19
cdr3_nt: TGTGCCAGTAGTATGGGAAGGACCGCATTGGAGCAGTACTTC
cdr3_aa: CASSMGRTALEQYF

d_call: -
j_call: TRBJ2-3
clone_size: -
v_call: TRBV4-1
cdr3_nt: TGCGCCAGCAGCCAAGTTAACTTAGGTTTCACAGATACGCAGTATTTT
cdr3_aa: CASSQVNLGFTDTQYF

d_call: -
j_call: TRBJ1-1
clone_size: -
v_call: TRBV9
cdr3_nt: TGTGCCAGCAGCGTAGGCGCTGGGAGGGACACTGAAGCTTTCTTT
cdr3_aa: CASSVGAGRDTEAFF

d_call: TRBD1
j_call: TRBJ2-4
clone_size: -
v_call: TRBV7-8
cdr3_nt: TGTGCCAGCAGCTTAAGACAGGGGGAAAACATTCAGTACTTC
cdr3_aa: CASSLRQGENIQYF

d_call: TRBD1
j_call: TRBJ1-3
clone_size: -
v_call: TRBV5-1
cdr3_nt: TGCGCCAGCAGCTTGTGGGGGGACAGGTACAACGAAGGAAACACCATATATTTT
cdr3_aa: CASSLWGDRYNEGNTIYF

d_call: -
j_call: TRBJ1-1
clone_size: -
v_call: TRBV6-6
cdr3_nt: TGTGCCAGCAGTCCCGGGGACACTGAAGCTTTCTTT
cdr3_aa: CASSPGDTEAFF

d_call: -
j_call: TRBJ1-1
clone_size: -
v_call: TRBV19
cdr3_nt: TGTGCCAGCCCAGGCCCTTCGTCGGAAGCTTTCTTT
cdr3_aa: CASPGPSSEAFF

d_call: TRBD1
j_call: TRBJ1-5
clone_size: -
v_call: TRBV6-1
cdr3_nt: TGTGCCAGCAGGTCACCACAGGGGAGAGGACAGCCCCAGCATTTT
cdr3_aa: CASRSPQGRGQPQHF

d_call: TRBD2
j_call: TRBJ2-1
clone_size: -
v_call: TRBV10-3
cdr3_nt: TGTGCCATCAGTCAACTAGCGGGGGGCTCCGATGAGCAGTTCTTC
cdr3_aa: CAISQLAGGSDEQFF

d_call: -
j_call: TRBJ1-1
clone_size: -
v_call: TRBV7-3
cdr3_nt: TGTGCCAGCAGCTTAATCCCGGAGAACACTGAAGCTTTCTTT
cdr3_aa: CASSLIPENTEAFF

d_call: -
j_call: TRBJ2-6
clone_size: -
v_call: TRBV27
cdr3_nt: TGTGCCAGCAGTTTATCTGGGATGGGGGCCAACGTCCTGACTTTC
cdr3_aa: CASSLSGMGANVLTF

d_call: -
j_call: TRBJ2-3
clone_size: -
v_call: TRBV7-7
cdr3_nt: TGTGCCAGCAGCCTCAAGGGGGGGAAGGGGGATACGCAGTATTTT
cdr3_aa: CASSLKGGKGDTQYF

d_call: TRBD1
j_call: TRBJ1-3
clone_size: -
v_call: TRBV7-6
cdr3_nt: TGTGCCAGCAGCCACAGACAGGGGCGAGGGGTAAACACCATATATTTT
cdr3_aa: CASSHRQGRGVNTIYF

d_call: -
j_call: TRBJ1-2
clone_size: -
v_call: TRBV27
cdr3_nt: TGTGCCAGCAGTTTAACGGCGACGATCTATGGCTACACCTTC
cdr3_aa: CASSLTATIYGYTF

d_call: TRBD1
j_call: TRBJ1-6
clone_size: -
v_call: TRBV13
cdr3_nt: TGTGCCAGCAGCACCGGGACAGGGTTCGGTTCACCCCTCCACTTT
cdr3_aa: CASSTGTGFGSPLHF

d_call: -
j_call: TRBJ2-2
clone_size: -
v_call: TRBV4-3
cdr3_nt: TGCGCCAGCAGCCAAGATTTGTCAGGCAGCGGCGGGGAGCTGTTTTTT
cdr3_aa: CASSQDLSGSGGELFF

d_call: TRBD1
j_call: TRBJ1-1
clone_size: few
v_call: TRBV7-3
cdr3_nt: TGTGCCAGCAGCGCAGGGACAGGGAGGGCTTTCTTT
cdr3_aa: CASSAGTGRAFF

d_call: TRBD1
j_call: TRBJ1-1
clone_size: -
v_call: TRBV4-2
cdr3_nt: TGTGCCAGCAGCCAAGTGCACAGGGGGGCGAGCACTGAAGCTTTCTTT
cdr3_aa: CASSQVHRGASTEAFF

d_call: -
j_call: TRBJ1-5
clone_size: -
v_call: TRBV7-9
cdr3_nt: TGTGCCAGCAGCTTAGAGGGGCAGCCCCAGCATTTT
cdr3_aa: CASSLEGQPQHF

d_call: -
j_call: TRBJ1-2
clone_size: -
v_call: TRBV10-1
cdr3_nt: TGCGCCAGTCGCCCTCCTACAGGGATTGACTATGGCTACACCTTC
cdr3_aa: CASRPPTGIDYGYTF

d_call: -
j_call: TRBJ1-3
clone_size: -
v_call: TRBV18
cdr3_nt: TGTGCCAGCTCACCCCCGGGAAACACCATATATTTT
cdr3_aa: CASSPPGNTIYF